The 18 T cell receptor beta chains below were found in one sample sequenced in a study of shared clonotypes between healthy human individuals. As defined, naive CD8 cells were CD45RO-negative and positively selected for CCR7, with terminally differentiated effector memory CD45RA+ cells excluded. Some clones are missing from TCRdb's copy, which holds only in-frame ones; the method was immunoSEQ multiplex PCR. Of around 2,000,000 clones in the sample, just under 95% were seen once. Sequenced input: naive CD8+ T cells sorted from blood. The receptors derive from a man in his late teens or twenties in good health.

The chain employs TRBV9 and TRBJ2-2; 14 bases align to TRBD2. CDR1 and CDR2 (germline): SGDLS, YYNGEE. The CDR3 contains 17 residues. The V gene end was trimmed by 4 bases and the J gene end by 4 bases; junction bases not matched to a gene: 6. The CDR3 protein is CASSFHGLAGGTGELFF. The CDR3 DNA follows: TGTGCCAGCAGCTTCCATGGACTAGCGGGAGGCACCGGGGAGCTGTTTTTT. The full variable domain, in which reference TRBV9 and TRBJ2-2 provide the parts outside the CDR3, is DSGVTQTPKHLITATGQRVTLRCSPRSGDLSVYWYQQSLDQGLQFLIQYYNGEERAKGNILERFSAQQFPDLHSELNLSSLELGDSALYFCASSFHGLAGGTGELFFGEGSRLTVL.

The chain is built from TRBV19 and TRBJ1-1, with D uncertain. V shed 3 bases and J shed 3 bases, with 14 bases lying between them. Germline lookup yields CDR1 LNHDA and CDR2 SQIVND (reference sequence). The length of the CDR3 is 15 residues. This chain's CDR3 is CASSMVSWSDTEAFF. The CDR3 DNA reads TGTGCCAGTAGTATGGTCTCTTGGTCAGACACTGAAGCTTTCTTT. The entire variable domain, with the rest obtained from reference TRBV19 and TRBJ1-1, is as follows: DGGITQSPKYLFRKEGQNVTLSCEQNLNHDAMYWYRQDPGQGLRLIYYSQIVNDFQKGDIAEGYSVSREKKESFPLTVTSAQKNPTAFYLCASSMVSWSDTEAFFGQGTRLTVV.

On this clone itself: Other DNA sequences in the same sample also yield this CDR3. V gene TRBV29-1 combines with J gene TRBJ2-7; D is possibly TRBD1 (5 bases). This CDR3 region has 13 residues. V lost 4 bases, J lost 1 base, and 11 bases lay in between. Germline CDR1 SQVTM, CDR2 ANQGSEA. The CDR3 DNA sequence: TGCAGCGTTGGGCCAGGGTCTTCCTACGAGCAGTACTTC. It specifies CSVGPGSSYEQYF.

A word on this clone: The sample carries other DNA sequences with the same CDR3. The genes are TRBV6-5 and TRBJ2-1; TRBD2 is a possible D gene (6 bases). The germline V gene encodes CDR1 MNHEY and CDR2 SVGAGI. The germline V and J ends were trimmed by 0 bases and 2 bases, with 11 bases remaining between them. The CDR3 extends over 16 amino acids. CDR3 residues: CASSYSIGEAYNEQFF. CDR3 in DNA: TGTGCCAGCAGTTACTCGATCGGGGAGGCCTACAATGAGCAGTTCTTC.

This sequence joins TRBV6-1 and TRBJ1-2; D uncertain. The CDR3 is made up of 14 amino acids. Between the trimmed V and J ends, which lost 4 bases and 3 bases, there was a span of 12 bases. Germline values: CDR1 MNHNS, CDR2 SASEGT. CDR3 protein: CASSGQLVHYGYTF. For the CDR3, the DNA is TGTGCCAGCAGTGGTCAACTGGTACACTATGGCTACACCTTC.

The chain uses TRBV7-9 and TRBJ1-1; perhaps TRBD1 as D (6 bases). The germline CDR1 and CDR2 sequences are SEHNR and FQNEAQ (reference sequence). This CDR3 has 16 amino acids. V lost 5 bases and J 2 bases, leaving 18 bases between the germline ends. CDR3 in amino acids: CASSPPWGARNTEAFF. The DNA for the CDR3 is TGTGCCAGCAGCCCCCCGTGGGGGGCCCGAAACACTGAAGCTTTCTTT.

V is TRBV5-6 and J is TRBJ2-7; D is undetermined. V gave up 2 bases and J gave up 3 bases, with 6 bases separating them. The length of the CDR3 is 12 residues. Germline V lookup: CDR1 SGHDT, CDR2 YYEEEE. The CDR3 nucleotides read TGTGCCAGCAGCTTTCCGGACTACGAGCAGTACTTC. Protein sequence: CASSFPDYEQYF.

This chain uses TRBV10-3 with TRBJ2-5; no reliable D call. Per the germline V gene, CDR1 is ENHRY and CDR2 is SYGVKD. Trimming shortened V by 2 bases and J by 2 bases, and 9 bases separated the two germline ends. CDR3 length: 14 amino acids. Written as DNA, the CDR3 is TGTGCCATCAGTGAGAGGTTAGGACAAGAGACCCAGTACTTC. It specifies CAISERLGQETQYF.

The DNA of the CDR3 is TGTGCCAGCAGCTTAATGCAGGCAGGGGGAGACGGCTACACCTTC. It is translated as CASSLMQAGGDGYTF. The chain uses TRBV7-9 and TRBJ1-2, with TRBD1 identical over 7 bases. Trimming removed 2 bases from V and 8 bases from J; junction bases left unmatched: 11. Germline CDR1 SEHNR, CDR2 FQNEAQ (reference sequence). This CDR3 has 15 residues. Full variable domain (outside the CDR3, taken from reference TRBV7-9 and TRBJ1-2): DTGVSQNPRHKITKRGQNVTFRCDPISEHNRLYWYRQTLGQGPEFLTYFQNEAQLEKSRLLSDRFSAERPKGSFSTLEIQRTEQGDSAMYLCASSLMQAGGDGYTFGSGTRLTVV.

The rearrangement joins TRBV4-3 to TRBJ2-3; D is uncertain. V lost 0 bases and J 2 bases, leaving 9 bases between the germline ends. CDR3 length: 15 amino acids. The germline gives CDR1 LGHNA, CDR2 YSLEER. The CDR3 nucleotides are TGCGCCAGCAGCCAAGATTTCGTGGCCACAGATACGCAGTATTTT. It codes for CASSQDFVATDTQYF.

This clone was counted once. The rearrangement uses TRBV7-9 and TRBJ2-3; TRBD1 matches 8 bases. Per the germline V gene, CDR1 is SEHNR and CDR2 is FQNEAQ (reference sequence). There are 17 residues in the CDR3. The ends lost 5 bases at V and 2 bases at J; junction bases unmatched: 12. The CDR3 loop reads CASSPLLGTGYTDTQYF. The CDR3 coding sequence is TGTGCCAGCAGCCCACTCCTTGGGACAGGATACACAGATACGCAGTATTTT. Combining the CDR3 with reference TRBV7-9 and TRBJ2-3 gives the whole variable domain DTGVSQNPRHKITKRGQNVTFRCDPISEHNRLYWYRQTLGQGPEFLTYFQNEAQLEKSRLLSDRFSAERPKGSFSTLEIQRTEQGDSAMYLCASSPLLGTGYTDTQYFGPGTRLTVL.

The chain is built from TRBV27 and TRBJ2-1; D is possibly TRBD1 (6 bases). CDR1 and CDR2 (germline): MNHEY, SMNVEV (reference sequence). CDR3 length: 14 residues. Trimming removed 2 bases at V and 7 bases at J, with 12 bases between. CDR3 bases: TGTGCCAGCAGTTTAATGGACAGTAAAAATGAGCAGTTCTTC. Translation: CASSLMDSKNEQFF.

This rearrangement joins TRBV10-3 to TRBJ1-4; perhaps TRBD1 as D (5 bases). The ends were cut back, 2 bases at V and 8 bases at J, with 18 bases in the middle. The V gene's germline CDR1 is ENHRY and CDR2 SYGVKD. The CDR3 has 16 amino acids. CDR3 amino acids: CAISETETAIGEKLFF. CDR3 DNA: TGTGCCATCAGTGAGACGGAGACAGCCATTGGCGAAAAACTGTTTTTT.

The chain joins TRBV6-1 to TRBJ2-7; the match to TRBD1 covers 7 bases. The CDR3 has 15 residues. Germline V gene lookup returns CDR1 MNHNS and CDR2 SASEGT. The ends lost 2 bases at V and 3 bases at J; junction bases unmatched: 7. Here the CDR3 reads CASSERRTGHYEQYF. CDR3 nucleotides: TGTGCCAGCAGTGAAAGGCGGACAGGCCACTACGAGCAGTACTTC.

This clone was observed a single time. V gene TRBV27 combines with J gene TRBJ2-7; possible D gene TRBD1, 6 bases. Germline-derived CDR1 and CDR2 are MNHEY and SMNVEV (reference sequence). This CDR3 region has 16 residues. The ends were cut back, 4 bases at V and 1 base at J, with 17 bases in the middle. The CDR3 reads CASSSSPGTSSYEQYF. The CDR3 nucleotides are TGTGCCAGCAGTTCCTCCCCCGGGACAAGTTCCTACGAGCAGTACTTC.

This clone has a single count. The gene calls are TRBV28 and TRBJ2-7; 8 bases match TRBD1. Germline V lookup: CDR1 MDHEN, CDR2 SYDVKM. J gave up 3 bases and V 3 bases, and 7 bases lay outside the gene matches. CDR3 length: 15 amino acids. CDR3: CASSFAGTGHYEQYF. The CDR3 coding sequence is TGTGCCAGCAGTTTTGCTGGGACAGGACACTACGAGCAGTACTTC.

The J gene is TRBJ2-1, the V gene TRBV25-1; unclear D gene. Germline CDR1 and CDR2: MGHDK and SYGVNS. V was shortened by 1 base and J by 7 bases, with 11 bases between the two germline ends. This CDR3 has 14 residues. The CDR3 protein is CASSESITPNEQFF. The CDR3 DNA sequence: TGTGCCAGCAGTGAATCGATAACTCCTAATGAGCAGTTCTTC.

The chain joins TRBV30 to TRBJ1-2; D gene uncertain. CDR1 and CDR2 from the germline V gene are GTSNPN and SVGIG (reference sequence). CDR3 size: 13 residues. Trimming removed 1 base at V and 0 bases at J, with 6 bases between. CDR3 sequence (DNA): TGTGCCTGGAGTGATGGAACTAACTATGGCTACACCTTC. It translates to CAWSDGTNYGYTF.